These 19 T cell receptor beta chains share one sample of origin, sequenced in a study of T-cell memory formation after mild COVID-19. TCRdb recomputed calls from the 5' RACE reads with MiXCR, one row per CDR3 protein. The profile shows 300,000 to 350,000 distinct CDR3 sequences, under 15% of them singletons. The sample taken for sequencing was PBMCs or a T cell subset sorted from them (not recorded which). The receptors were gathered from a young man who had mild COVID-19 (a few samples of this study predate the infection). Cell type and time point are not known.

The rearrangement links TRBV7-6 to TRBJ2-3, with D possibly matching TRBD2 (5 bases). The V and J ends lost 5 bases and 7 bases respectively, with 19 bases between them. CDR3 length equals 15 residues. Per germline, CDR1 SGHVS and CDR2 FNYEAQ. CDR3 sequence (DNA): TGTGCCAGCAGCCCAACGGGAAAGGGAACTCATACGCAGTATTTT. It codes for CASSPTGKGTHTQYF.

This clonotype turned up a few times. The J gene is TRBJ1-4, the V gene TRBV29-1; D is possibly TRBD1 (6 bases). The CDR3 totals 13 residues. Trimming cost V 6 bases and J 6 bases, with 14 bases left between them. The germline V gene encodes CDR1 SQVTM and CDR2 ANQGSEA. CDR3 in amino acids: CSVEQGADEKLFF. CDR3 sequence (DNA): TGCAGCGTAGAACAGGGTGCGGATGAAAAACTGTTTTTT.

This clonotype turned up a few times. V gene TRBV20-1 combines with J gene TRBJ2-4; 9 bases are shared with TRBD2. The CDR3 is made up of 15 amino acids. V lost 3 bases to trimming and J lost 5 bases; unmatched junction nucleotides: 8. Germline loops: CDR1 DFQATT, CDR2 SNEGSKA (reference sequence). CDR3 sequence reads: CSARRLAAGENIQYF. CDR3 coding DNA: TGCAGTGCTAGGCGACTAGCGGCCGGGGAAAACATTCAGTACTTC.

This clonotype was picked up a small number of times. This CDR3 reads CASSLGQGAYGELFF. The CDR3 coding sequence is TGTGCCAGCAGTTTAGGACAGGGGGCGTACGGGGAGCTGTTTTTT. The chain employs TRBV27 and TRBJ2-2, with 11 nucleotides matching TRBD1. Unmatched junction bases numbered 3, after V lost 2 bases and J lost 7 bases. The CDR3 covers 15 residues. The germline CDR1 and CDR2 sequences are MNHEY and SMNVEV (reference sequence).

This clonotype has just a few counts. The chain uses TRBV30 and TRBJ1-1, with D perhaps matching TRBD1 (5 bases). The V gene's germline CDR1 is GTSNPN and CDR2 SVGIG (reference sequence). Trimming cost V 4 bases and J 5 bases, with 20 bases left between them. This CDR3 region has 15 residues. The CDR3 is CAWTRVQGGETEAFF. CDR3 DNA sequence: TGTGCCTGGACGCGGGTTCAGGGAGGTGAGACTGAAGCTTTCTTT. Supplemented by reference TRBV30 and TRBJ1-1, the full variable domain reads SQTIHQWPATLVQPVGSPLSLECTVEGTSNPNLYWYRQAAGRGLQLLFYSVGIGQISSEVPQNLSASRPQDRQFILSSKKLLLSDSGFYLCAWTRVQGGETEAFFGQGTRLTVV.

This clonotype was detected only a few times. The V gene is TRBV12-3 or TRBV12-4, the J gene TRBJ1-1; D may be TRBD1 (5 bases). Trimming took 6 bases from V and 3 from J, leaving 11 bases between them. The CDR3 has 13 residues. The CDR3 protein is CASRGGGYTEAFF. The CDR3 DNA sequence: TGTGCCAGCAGGGGGGGGGGATACACTGAAGCTTTCTTT.

This chain uses TRBV7-8 with TRBJ1-4; 8 positions agree with TRBD1. There are 16 residues in the CDR3. After removal of 5 bases from V and 2 bases from J, the junction contained 7 bases not matched to a gene. CDR1 and CDR2 from the germline V gene are SGHVS and FQNEAQ. The DNA of the CDR3 is TGTGCCAGCAGCAATATACCAGGGGGCACTAATGAAAAACTGTTTTTT. Amino acids: CASSNIPGGTNEKLFF.

In its sample, this clonotype was seen many times. This chain uses TRBV25-1 with TRBJ2-5, with 7 bases identical to TRBD1. The junction had 6 bases not matched to a gene; V was cut back by 3 bases and J by 5 bases. This CDR3 has 14 residues. From germline, CDR1 is MGHDK and CDR2 SYGVNS. CDR3 residues: CASSDTGDLETQYF. CDR3 sequence (DNA): TGTGCCAGCAGTGATACAGGGGATTTGGAGACCCAGTACTTC.

This sequence joins TRBV6-2 or TRBV6-3 and TRBJ2-7; D may correspond to TRBD1 or TRBD2 (5 bases each). Germline values: CDR1 MNHEY, CDR2 SVGEGT. The V end was cut by 4 bases, the J end by 2 bases, with 12 bases between. This CDR3 region has 14 residues. CDR3 nucleotide sequence: TGTGCCAGCAGTTTCGGGGACGGCGCCTACGAGCAGTACTTC. Amino acid sequence: CASSFGDGAYEQYF.

This clonotype occurred a few times. This chain connects TRBV5-6 to TRBJ2-1; D may match TRBD1 or TRBD2 (5 bases each). The V gene lost 1 base and the J gene lost 6 bases, with 11 bases spanning the gap. The germline gives CDR1 SGHDT, CDR2 YYEEEE. The CDR3 length is 14 residues. The CDR3 DNA reads TGTGCCAGCAGCTTGTTGGGGGAAGGCAATGAGCAGTTCTTC. The encoded protein is CASSLLGEGNEQFF.

This chain uses TRBV9 with TRBJ1-1; no reliable D call. This CDR3 has 15 amino acids. The V and J ends lost 0 bases and 0 bases respectively, with 9 bases between them. In germline, CDR1 is SGDLS, CDR2 YYNGEE. CDR3 in amino acids: CASSVEPGLNTEAFF. Written as DNA, the CDR3 is TGTGCCAGCAGCGTAGAGCCGGGGTTGAACACTGAAGCTTTCTTT.

This clonotype was seen only a few times. The chain has TRBV7-9 and TRBJ2-1; TRBD2 aligns across 16 bases. Trimming took 5 bases from V and 9 from J; bases not matched to a gene: 4. The germline gives CDR1 SEHNR, CDR2 FQNEAQ (reference sequence). CDR3 length equals 15 residues. CDR3 sequence reads: CASSPGLAGGPEQFF. DNA of the CDR3: TGTGCCAGCAGCCCGGGACTAGCGGGGGGGCCTGAGCAGTTCTTC.

CDR3 loop: CASRSGEIHGYTF. CDR3 bases: TGCGCCAGCAGATCTGGGGAAATCCATGGCTACACCTTC. The chain combines TRBV5-1 with TRBJ1-2; D gene unclear. Per germline, CDR1 SGHRS and CDR2 YFSETQ. Between the trimmed V and J ends, which lost 5 bases and 6 bases, there was a span of 14 bases. This CDR3 contains 13 residues.

This rearrangement joins TRBV4-3 to TRBJ1-2, with TRBD1 as a possible D gene (5 bases). CDR1 and CDR2 (germline): LGHNA, YSLEER. V lost 0 bases to trimming and J lost 4 bases, with 18 bases between them. This CDR3 is 17 amino acids long. The CDR3 DNA is TGCGCCAGCAGCCAAGAAAGGGCGACAGACTTGGGCTATGGCTACACCTTC. It translates to CASSQERATDLGYGYTF.

The V gene is TRBV4-3, the J gene TRBJ1-2; TRBD1 might be the D (5 bases). This CDR3 comprises 14 residues. Germline CDR1 is LGHNA and CDR2 is YSLEER. The V end was cut by 1 base, the J end by 4 bases, with 10 bases between. CDR3 loop: CASSQVGRSYGYTF. The CDR3 DNA reads TGCGCCAGCAGCCAAGTGGGACGGTCCTATGGCTACACCTTC.

The chain carries TRBV20-1 and TRBJ2-3; the D gene is possibly TRBD1 (7 bases). Looked up from germline, CDR1 is DFQATT and CDR2 is SNEGSKA (reference sequence). The CDR3 spans 15 residues. V was trimmed by 4 bases and J by 5 bases, leaving 19 bases between them. CDR3 region: CSATGQGGRGDTQYF. CDR3 DNA: TGCAGTGCTACCGGCCAGGGGGGTCGGGGAGATACGCAGTATTTT.

This clonotype was seen a few times. The rearrangement joins TRBV5-4 to TRBJ2-1; 8 positions match TRBD2. The CDR3 totals 15 residues. Germline V gene sequence: CDR1 SGHNT, CDR2 YYREEE (reference sequence). Germline trimming cut 3 bases from V and 7 bases from J; bases unmatched to any gene: 9. CDR3 coding DNA: TGTGCCAGCAGCTCCGGGACTAGTACCTTGAATGAGCAGTTCTTC. It yields the protein CASSSGTSTLNEQFF.

This clonotype was counted many times. The junction departs from germline at one end; a sequencing error may be responsible. The chain joins TRBV7-2 to TRBJ2-5; D not certain. The CDR3 is 11 residues long. Per germline, CDR1 SGHTA and CDR2 FQGNSA. The CDR3 here is CASRNHETQYF. The CDR3 nucleotides are TGTGCCAGCAGGAACCACGAGACCCAGTACTTC.

This chain joins TRBV4-3 and TRBJ2-3; D not resolved. Trimming cost V 4 bases and J 0 bases, with 14 bases left between them. Germline loops: CDR1 LGHNA, CDR2 YSLEER. The CDR3 consists of 16 residues. CDR3 in amino acids: CASSLQIGSSTDTQYF. The CDR3 region has the DNA TGCGCCAGCAGCCTTCAGATAGGAAGTAGCACAGATACGCAGTATTTT.